These 17 T cell receptor beta chains share one sample of origin, sequenced in a study of T cells in Graves' hyperthyroidism and ophthalmopathy. Amplification targeted TCR beta CDR3 regions from RNA transcripts. Primed by the HTBI set, a first-round RT-PCR was run on the TCR CDR3. Each CDR3 protein gets one entry after TCRdb re-called the multiplex PCR reads with MiXCR. Here the sample spans hundreds of thousands of distinct CDR3 sequences, 13% to 15% being singletons. The sample taken for sequencing was blood. The receptors stem from a woman aged 18-29 years with Graves' hyperthyroidism.

This clonotype was counted ten times or more. This sequence joins TRBV5-6 and TRBJ2-1; 7 nucleotides align to TRBD1. Germline trimming cut 2 bases from V and 9 bases from J; bases unmatched to any gene: 11. From germline, CDR1 is SGHDT and CDR2 YYEEEE. The CDR3 has 15 residues. The CDR3 DNA is TGTGCCAGCAGCTTCCTAGCAGGGGGTGTCACTGAGCAGTTCTTC. Translating it yields CASSFLAGGVTEQFF.

This sequence joins TRBV27 and TRBJ2-1; D call uncertain. V was clipped by 0 bases and J by 7 bases, with 19 bases between them. Germline V gene lookup returns CDR1 MNHEY and CDR2 SMNVEV (reference sequence). The CDR3 length is 17 residues. The CDR3 sequence is CASSLSSWWKLSNEQFF. The CDR3 DNA reads as TGTGCCAGCAGTTTATCATCATGGTGGAAGCTTTCAAATGAGCAGTTCTTC.

The sample holds many counts of this clonotype. V and J are TRBV6-5 and TRBJ2-1; TRBD2 is a possible D gene (7 bases). V lost 2 bases to trimming and J lost 10 bases, with 18 bases between them. CDR3 size: 15 residues. From germline, CDR1 is MNHEY and CDR2 SVGAGI. The CDR3 loop reads CASSYGGAGAGEQFF. Written as DNA, the CDR3 is TGTGCCAGCAGTTACGGGGGGGCGGGAGCTGGAGAGCAGTTCTTC.

This clonotype came up many times. The chain joins TRBV7-2 to TRBJ2-1, with D maybe TRBD2 (5 bases). V dropped 3 bases and J dropped 9 bases, with 15 bases sitting between them. Germline CDR1 SGHTA, CDR2 FQGNSA. There are 14 residues in the CDR3. CDR3 protein: CASSFGPEAGEQFF. The DNA of the CDR3 is TGTGCCAGCAGCTTTGGTCCCGAGGCGGGTGAGCAGTTCTTC. Full variable domain (rest looked up from reference TRBV7-2 and TRBJ2-1): GAGVSQSPSNKVTEKGKDVELRCDPISGHTALYWYRQSLGQGLEFLIYFQGNSAPDKSGLPSDRFSAERTGGSVSTLTIQRTQQEDSAVYLCASSFGPEAGEQFFGPGTRLTVL.

The chain joins TRBV30 to TRBJ2-1; D might be TRBD2 (6 bases). The CDR3 loop spans 14 amino acids. V lost 1 base to trimming and J lost 0 bases, with 7 bases between them. Looked up from germline, CDR1 is GTSNPN and CDR2 is SVGIG (reference sequence). CDR3 sequence (DNA): TGTGCCTGGAGTGGCGGGATCTCCTACAATGAGCAGTTCTTC. This translates into CAWSGGISYNEQFF. Drawing the rest from reference TRBV30 and TRBJ2-1, the complete variable domain is SQTIHQWPATLVQPVGSPLSLECTVEGTSNPNLYWYRQAAGRGLQLLFYSVGIGQISSEVPQNLSASRPQDRQFILSSKKLLLSDSGFYLCAWSGGISYNEQFFGPGTRLTVL.

This clonotype has ten or more counts. The J gene is TRBJ2-1, the V gene TRBV20-1; 9 bases align to TRBD2. This CDR3 is 14 amino acids long. Germline CDR1 and CDR2: DFQATT and SNEGSKA (reference sequence). The junction had 9 bases not matched to a gene; V was cut back by 7 bases and J by 5 bases. This CDR3 is CSVQREVKDNEQFF. CDR3 bases: TGCAGTGTCCAGCGGGAGGTTAAGGACAATGAGCAGTTCTTC.

This clonotype has a handful of counts. V gene TRBV6-1 combines with J gene TRBJ2-5; 10 bases are a match to TRBD2. Trimming removed 6 bases from V and 5 bases from J; junction bases left unmatched: 6. The CDR3 has 14 amino acids. Germline CDR1 reads MNHNS; CDR2 reads SASEGT. In DNA form, the CDR3 reads TGTGCCAGCAGACTAGCGGGGAATTTGGAGACCCAGTACTTC. Its protein product is CASRLAGNLETQYF.

In the case of this clonotype: Being one base from a much bigger clone, this may be a read error. CDR3 sequence reads: CASSFRRLPYNGQFF. CDR3 nucleotide sequence: TGTGCCAGCAGCTTTCGTCGACTTCCCTACAATGGGCAGTTCTTC. The chain uses TRBV5-6 and TRBJ2-1; D remains unclear. The germline gives CDR1 SGHDT, CDR2 YYEEEE. The CDR3 extends over 15 amino acids.

This clonotype has at least ten counts. The chain is built from TRBV7-2 and TRBJ2-7; TRBD1 matches 9 bases. In germline, CDR1 is SGHTA, CDR2 FQGNSA. The CDR3 is 17 amino acids. Trimming removed 5 bases from V and 0 bases from J; junction bases left unmatched: 11. This CDR3 is CASSPEGGQGTSYEQYF. The DNA of the CDR3 is TGTGCCAGCAGCCCGGAGGGGGGACAGGGAACCTCCTACGAGCAGTACTTC.

This clonotype was seen many times. The V call is TRBV3-1, the J call TRBJ2-7; D call uncertain. The CDR3 consists of 15 residues. Germline CDR1 LGHDT, CDR2 YNNKEL (reference sequence). Trimming took 1 base from V and 0 from J, leaving 10 bases between them. The DNA of the CDR3 is TGTGCCAGCAGCCAAGGGGGAAGGAGCTCCTACGAGCAGTACTTC. Amino acid sequence: CASSQGGRSSYEQYF.

The chain couples TRBV6-1 to TRBJ1-4, with 11 bases that match TRBD1. The V and J ends lost 5 bases and 7 bases, in that order; junction bases with no gene match: 12. The CDR3 runs to 17 residues. Germline CDR1 MNHNS, CDR2 SASEGT. The CDR3 nucleotides are TGTGCCAGCAGTCCGGGACAGGGGGTCCCCAGGGGTGAAAAACTGTTTTTT. It specifies CASSPGQGVPRGEKLFF.

This clonotype was found many times. CDR3 protein: CASSVEDRFLGNTEAFF. DNA of the CDR3: TGTGCCAGCAGCGTAGAGGACCGTTTCCTGGGGAACACTGAAGCTTTCTTT. The chain recombines TRBV9 with TRBJ1-1; D is unclear. V was cut by 0 bases and J by 1 base, with 16 bases left in between. This CDR3 has 17 amino acids. In germline, CDR1 is SGDLS, CDR2 YYNGEE.

V and J are TRBV6-2 or TRBV6-3 and TRBJ1-4; the match to TRBD1 covers 7 bases. This CDR3 is built from 14 residues. Germline V gene sequence: CDR1 MNHEY, CDR2 SVGEGT. The trim removed 6 bases at V and 7 bases at J, leaving 8 bases unmatched. The CDR3 loop reads CASRLRAGGEKLFF. The CDR3, as DNA: TGTGCCAGCAGACTTCGGGCAGGGGGTGAAAAACTGTTTTTT.

Only a few counts were recorded for this clonotype. The chain joins TRBV6-1 to TRBJ1-1, with D perhaps TRBD1 (5 bases). Trimming cost V 4 bases and J 0 bases, with 12 bases left between them. The CDR3 runs 15 residues. The germline gives CDR1 MNHNS, CDR2 SASEGT. The CDR3 loop is CASSGAGTVNTEAFF. The CDR3 DNA follows: TGTGCCAGCAGTGGAGCCGGGACGGTGAACACTGAAGCTTTCTTT.

This clonotype was seen many times. This sequence joins TRBV2 and TRBJ1-5; tentative D call: TRBD1 (5 bases). The CDR3 sequence is 14 residues long. The germline V and J ends were trimmed by 3 bases and 5 bases, with 11 bases remaining between them. Per germline, CDR1 SNHLY and CDR2 FYNNEI. DNA for the CDR3: TGTGCCAGCAGTGACATATCGGGGCATCAGCCCCAGCATTTT. Encoded protein: CASSDISGHQPQHF. Using reference TRBV2 and TRBJ1-5 for the parts outside the CDR3, the full variable domain is EPEVTQTPSHQVTQMGQEVILRCVPISNHLYFYWYRQILGQKVEFLVSFYNNEISEKSEIFDDQFSVERPDGSNFTLKIRSTKLEDSAMYFCASSDISGHQPQHFGDGTRLSIL.

The rearrangement links TRBV28 to TRBJ1-1; D unresolved. V was shortened by 5 bases and J by 7 bases, with 23 bases between the two germline ends. Germline loops: CDR1 MDHEN, CDR2 SYDVKM. The CDR3 loop spans 16 amino acids. CDR3 protein: CASSLYSTGVGIEAFF. The CDR3 DNA sequence: TGTGCCAGCAGTCTTTACTCAACCGGGGTCGGCATTGAAGCTTTCTTT.

There are a few counts of this clonotype. V gene TRBV6-1 combines with J gene TRBJ1-2, with D hard to call. V lost 7 bases and J 8 bases, leaving 20 bases between the germline ends. The CDR3 runs 14 residues. Germline CDR1 MNHNS, CDR2 SASEGT. CDR3 loop: CASTTVSLRVGYTF. CDR3 coding DNA: TGTGCCAGCACCACTGTCAGTTTAAGGGTCGGCTACACCTTC.